The 12 T cell receptor beta chains given below trace back to one sample, sequenced in a study of shared clonotypes between healthy human individuals. Naive CD8 cells lacked CD45RO and underwent positive selection for CCR7, leaving out terminally differentiated effector memory CD45RA+ cells. The data were produced by immunoSEQ multiplex PCR, yet TCRdb's version contains in-frame clones alone and is incomplete. The data contain roughly 600,000 clones, about 98% of them singletons. The source material was naive CD8+ T cells sorted from blood. Source of these receptors: a man in his thirties or forties in good health.

In nucleotides, the CDR3 is TGTGCCAGCAGAGAATGGGGGGAAGCTTTCTTT. It codes for CASREWGEAFF. The V call is TRBV7-2, the J call TRBJ1-1; maybe TRBD1 (5 bases). Per the germline V gene, CDR1 is SGHTA and CDR2 is FQGNSA. Trimming left V 6 bases short and J 8 bases short, with 10 bases between. CDR3 length: 11 residues.

This clone appeared once. The rearrangement uses TRBV27 and TRBJ2-7; tentatively, D is TRBD2 (5 bases). The CDR3 is 13 amino acids. The V end was cut by 1 base, the J end by 6 bases, with 10 bases between. From germline, CDR1 is MNHEY and CDR2 SMNVEV (reference sequence). CDR3 protein: CASSLYPSGEQYF. CDR3 nucleotide sequence: TGTGCCAGCAGTTTATACCCCAGCGGCGAGCAGTACTTC.

This chain uses TRBV30 with TRBJ1-1; possible D gene TRBD1, 6 bases. Trimming took off 3 bases at V and 4 bases at J, with 15 bases between the two ends. Germline CDR1 and CDR2: GTSNPN and SVGIG (reference sequence). The CDR3 contains 14 residues. The CDR3 bases are TGTGCCTGGAGCCCCGCGGTGGGGGCCACTGAAGCTTTCTTT. This sequence encodes CAWSPAVGATEAFF.

V usage is TRBV11-2 and J usage is TRBJ2-5; TRBD1 agrees at 9 bases. Looked up from germline, CDR1 is SGHAT and CDR2 is FQNNGV. V lost 5 bases to trimming and J lost 0 bases; unmatched junction nucleotides: 4. The CDR3 sequence is 15 residues long. The DNA of the CDR3 is TGTGCCAGCAGCAAGGGACAGGGTCACCAAGAGACCCAGTACTTC. This gives the protein CASSKGQGHQETQYF.

This clone was seen just once. The rearrangement uses TRBV28 and TRBJ2-1; 9 nucleotides match TRBD2. CDR1 and CDR2 (germline): MDHEN, SYDVKM. With 6 bases clipped from V and 0 bases from J, the junction kept 3 bases outside the gene matches. The CDR3 has 15 amino acids. The DNA for the CDR3 is TGTGCCAGCAGGAGCGGGAGGTACTCCTACAATGAGCAGTTCTTC. This encodes CASRSGRYSYNEQFF.

V is TRBV2 and J is TRBJ2-7; 10 bases line up with TRBD2. Germline CDR1 and CDR2: SNHLY and FYNNEI. This CDR3 comprises 16 residues. The J segment lost 2 bases and the V segment lost 4 bases, leaving 8 bases of the junction unmatched. CDR3 in amino acids: CASSVPSGSGTYEQYF. The DNA for the CDR3 is TGTGCCAGCAGTGTACCTAGCGGGAGTGGAACCTACGAGCAGTACTTC.

This clone was seen just once. The chain links TRBV18 to TRBJ2-2; tentative D call: TRBD2 (6 bases). The CDR3 totals 17 residues. V was cut by 8 bases and J by 6 bases, with 25 bases left in between. The germline V gene has CDR1 KGHSH and CDR2 LQKENI. The CDR3, as DNA: TGTGCCAGCACATCCCCCCGGGGGAGTCCCGAGGCCGGGGAGCTGTTTTTT. Translating gives CASTSPRGSPEAGELFF. The variable domain in full, with the rest retrieved from reference TRBV18 and TRBJ2-2, is NAGVMQNPRHLVRRRGQEARLRCSPMKGHSHVYWYRQLPEEGLKFMVYLQKENIIDESGMPKERFSAEFPKEGPSILRIQQVVRGDSAAYFCASTSPRGSPEAGELFFGEGSRLTVL.

Turning to this clone: This specimen includes other DNA sequences encoding the same CDR3. The V gene is TRBV7-9, the J gene TRBJ2-1; D gene uncertain. The length of the CDR3 is 12 residues. Trimming took 1 base from V and 9 from J, leaving 7 bases between them. Germline V CDR1 and CDR2: SEHNR, FQNEAQ (reference sequence). The CDR3 here is CASSLGASEQFF. As DNA, the CDR3 is TGTGCCAGCAGCTTAGGGGCGAGTGAGCAGTTCTTC.

The chain links TRBV5-4 to TRBJ1-3; TRBD1 matches at 8 bases. From germline, CDR1 is SGHNT and CDR2 YYREEE (reference sequence). The CDR3 consists of 15 residues. The V segment lost 6 bases and the J segment 2 bases; nucleotides outside the gene matches: 7. In DNA form, the CDR3 reads TGTGCCAGCACCACGGACAGGGTGGCTGGAAACACCATATATTTT. Translating gives CASTTDRVAGNTIYF. Together with reference TRBV5-4 and TRBJ1-3, the CDR3 gives the full variable domain: ETGVTQSPTHLIKTRGQQVTLRCSSQSGHNTVSWYQQALGQGPQFIFQYYREEENGRGNFPPRFSGLQFPNYSSELNVNALELDDSALYLCASTTDRVAGNTIYFGEGSWLTVV.

This chain uses TRBV7-9 with TRBJ1-1; D might be TRBD1 (5 bases). This CDR3 comprises 14 residues. Germline loops: CDR1 SEHNR, CDR2 FQNEAQ (reference sequence). V was clipped by 8 bases and J by 1 base, with 14 bases between them. The CDR3 DNA sequence: TGTGCCAGCTCCCAGGGTGGATCGAACACTGAAGCTTTCTTT. It translates to CASSQGGSNTEAFF.

The chain uses TRBV7-9 and TRBJ2-3; no definite D call. The CDR3 contains 15 residues. Between the trimmed V and J ends, which lost 4 bases and 1 base, there was a span of 12 bases. Germline V gene sequence: CDR1 SEHNR, CDR2 FQNEAQ (reference sequence). The CDR3 spells CASSSPYGGTDTQYF. The CDR3 DNA reads as TGTGCCAGCAGCTCCCCGTATGGCGGCACAGATACGCAGTATTTT. Filled out from reference TRBV7-9 and TRBJ2-3, the complete variable domain reads DTGVSQNPRHKITKRGQNVTFRCDPISEHNRLYWYRQTLGQGPEFLTYFQNEAQLEKSRLLSDRFSAERPKGSFSTLEIQRTEQGDSAMYLCASSSPYGGTDTQYFGPGTRLTVL.

V usage is TRBV6-5 and J usage is TRBJ2-7; the D gene is possibly TRBD1 (6 bases). V dropped 5 bases and J dropped 2 bases, with 13 bases sitting between them. CDR3 size: 14 residues. The V gene's germline CDR1 is MNHEY and CDR2 SVGAGI. The CDR3 DNA follows: TGTGCCAGCAGTCCGTTGACAGGTCCCTACGAGCAGTACTTC. Protein product: CASSPLTGPYEQYF.